The clone carrying this T cell receptor (beta chain) was seen a handful of times. This sample was included in a study of blood T cells in healthy people across ages. The authors ran a second PCR of 7 to 11 cycles using a sample-barcoded 5' primer and a J-beta primer mix. TCRdb itself ran the 5' RACE reads through MiXCR, one entry per CDR3 protein. Seen here are about 1.7 million distinct CDR3 sequences, roughly 27% observed once, and the top ten hold over 7%. The CDR3 has 14 residues. Germline CDR1 reads SNHLY; CDR2 reads FYNNEI. The sequenced material came from blood. The receptor was isolated from a woman younger than 45 in good health. The rearrangement uses TRBV2 and TRBJ2-5; D is unclear. Near its end, the DNA agrees better with TRBJ2-7, so the J call may be wrong. The CDR3 spells CASLSGTQLNEQYF. DNA for the CDR3: TGTGCCAGCCTCTCCGGCACTCAACTAAACGAGCAGTACTTC.